This is a list of T cell receptor beta chains from one sample in a study of shared clonotypes between healthy human individuals. Profiling relied on immunoSEQ multiplex PCR, and the TCRdb table lists in-frame clones only, not all of them. Counted here are 2,500,000 or so clones, more than 85% occurring once; the ten biggest clones make up roughly 0.39%. The source material was naive CD4+ T cells from PBMCs. These receptors were obtained from a man in his late teens or twenties in good health. Some clones in this sample may be carry-over from other donors' samples. The CDR3 runs from the conserved cysteine through the conserved F or W. Fields, in order: clone size, J gene, D gene, V gene, CDR3 protein, CDR3 DNA. D genes are given only for firm matches. Only part of the rows carry a size: once, few, many, or a class if the clone is expanded.

>NA|TRBJ1-1|NA|TRBV28
CASSLFRGGTEAFF
TGTGCCAGCAGTTTATTTCGGGGGGGCACTGAAGCTTTCTTT
>NA|TRBJ1-1|NA|TRBV5-1
CASSLSGQNTEAFF
TGCGCCAGCAGCTTAAGCGGGCAGAACACTGAAGCTTTCTTT
>NA|TRBJ1-1|NA|TRBV19
CASRRVGVTEAFF
TGTGCCAGTAGGAGAGTAGGGGTCACTGAAGCTTTCTTT
>NA|TRBJ1-2|TRBD1|TRBV19
CASSHTQGASYNGYTF
TGTGCCAGTAGTCACACACAGGGGGCGTCTTATAATGGCTACACCTTC
>NA|TRBJ2-2|NA|TRBV15
CATSRDYGKTNTGELFF
TGTGCCACCAGCAGAGACTATGGCAAGACGAACACCGGGGAGCTGTTTTTT
>NA|TRBJ2-3|NA|TRBV9
CASSVIGNSDTQYF
TGTGCCAGCAGCGTAATCGGGAACTCAGATACGCAGTATTTT
>NA|TRBJ2-7|TRBD2|TRBV11-3
CASSPTSGRDEQYF
TGTGCCAGCAGCCCGACTAGCGGGAGAGACGAGCAGTACTTC
>NA|TRBJ2-2|TRBD1|TRBV18
CASSPGQGGTGELFF
TGTGCCAGCTCACCGGGACAGGGAGGTACCGGGGAGCTGTTTTTT
>NA|TRBJ2-3|TRBD1|TRBV10-3
CAISRTGNTDTQYF
TGTGCCATCAGCAGGACAGGGAACACAGATACGCAGTATTTT
>NA|TRBJ2-2|NA|TRBV21-1
CASSKVGSTGELFF
TGTGCCAGCAGCAAAGTTGGCAGCACCGGGGAGCTGTTTTTT
>NA|TRBJ2-1|NA|TRBV7-2
CASASPRASSYNEQFF
TGTGCCAGCGCCTCCCCCCGGGCGAGCTCCTACAATGAGCAGTTCTTC
>NA|TRBJ2-1|NA|TRBV7-8
CASSSIGGTEQFF
TGTGCCAGCAGCTCCATAGGGGGAACTGAGCAGTTCTTC
>few|TRBJ1-1|TRBD1|TRBV7-9
CASSGQVNTEAFF
TGTGCCAGCTCGGGACAGGTGAACACTGAAGCTTTCTTT
>NA|TRBJ1-5|NA|TRBV28
CASSLRGYSNQPQHF
TGTGCCAGCAGTTTACGGGGATATAGCAATCAGCCCCAGCATTTT
>NA|TRBJ2-7|TRBD1|TRBV27
CASRQTGGTAGVHEQYF
TGTGCCAGCAGGCAGACAGGGGGCACAGCGGGAGTGCACGAGCAGTACTTC
>NA|TRBJ2-2|NA|TRBV28
CASSRFGPGTGELFF
TGTGCCAGCAGCCGGTTCGGGCCCGGCACCGGGGAGCTGTTTTTT
>NA|TRBJ1-2|NA|TRBV4-2
CASSQDYGYTF
TGTGCCAGCAGCCAGGACTATGGCTACACCTTC
>NA|TRBJ2-5|TRBD2|TRBV7-8
CASSLGGRAVETQYF
TGTGCCAGCAGCTTAGGCGGGAGGGCCGTTGAGACCCAGTACTTC
>NA|TRBJ2-7|NA|TRBV15
CATSSKGRSVYEQYF
TGTGCCACCAGCAGCAAGGGCAGGAGCGTCTACGAGCAGTACTTC
>once|TRBJ1-5|NA|TRBV7-8
CASSPPPWLKTEDQPQHF
TGTGCCAGCAGCCCGCCCCCTTGGCTTAAGACTGAAGATCAGCCCCAGCATTTT